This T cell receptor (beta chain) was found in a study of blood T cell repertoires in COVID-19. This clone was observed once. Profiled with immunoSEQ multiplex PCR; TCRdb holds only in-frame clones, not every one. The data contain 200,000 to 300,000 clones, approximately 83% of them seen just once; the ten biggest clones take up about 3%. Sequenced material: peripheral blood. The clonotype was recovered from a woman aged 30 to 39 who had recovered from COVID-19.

The CDR3 DNA reads TGTGCCAGCAGCCGCAGATACAGGGATGGCTACACCTTC. This gives the protein CASSRRYRDGYTF. The J gene is TRBJ1-2, the V gene TRBV6-2 or TRBV6-3; a weak D match, TRBD1 (6 bases). Germline CDR1 and CDR2: MNHEY and SVGEGT. The CDR3 has 13 residues. Between the trimmed V and J ends, which lost 6 bases and 6 bases, there was a span of 14 bases.